This TCR beta chain stems from a study of CD8 T cells in Susac syndrome. TCR beta sequencing was performed on blood CD8+ and CD4+ T cells. TEMRA cells underwent FACS enrichment and CD8+ and CD4+ T cells underwent negative isolation. Reverse transcription used roughly 0.45 to 1 ug RNA and random hexamers. Amplification of TCR beta CDR3 spanned 54 Vbeta and 13 Jbeta via immunoSEQ multiplex PCR. TCRdb redid the calling of the immunoSEQ multiplex PCR reads with MiXCR, one entry per CDR3 protein. The table lists approximately 68,000 distinct CDR3 sequences, roughly 94% of them singletons. The source of this sequence is a human donor with multiple sclerosis. The source material was CD8+ T cells from PBMCs.

The CDR3 sequence: CASSLLPRGPDTQYF. The CDR3 nucleotides are TGTGCCAGCAGTTTACTTCCCAGGGGCCCAGATACGCAGTATTTT. The chain has TRBV7-8 and TRBJ2-3, with a tentative D call TRBD1 (6 bases). Germline V CDR1 and CDR2: SGHVS, FQNEAQ. CDR3 length equals 15 residues. Trimming left V 6 bases short and J 4 bases short, with 17 bases between.